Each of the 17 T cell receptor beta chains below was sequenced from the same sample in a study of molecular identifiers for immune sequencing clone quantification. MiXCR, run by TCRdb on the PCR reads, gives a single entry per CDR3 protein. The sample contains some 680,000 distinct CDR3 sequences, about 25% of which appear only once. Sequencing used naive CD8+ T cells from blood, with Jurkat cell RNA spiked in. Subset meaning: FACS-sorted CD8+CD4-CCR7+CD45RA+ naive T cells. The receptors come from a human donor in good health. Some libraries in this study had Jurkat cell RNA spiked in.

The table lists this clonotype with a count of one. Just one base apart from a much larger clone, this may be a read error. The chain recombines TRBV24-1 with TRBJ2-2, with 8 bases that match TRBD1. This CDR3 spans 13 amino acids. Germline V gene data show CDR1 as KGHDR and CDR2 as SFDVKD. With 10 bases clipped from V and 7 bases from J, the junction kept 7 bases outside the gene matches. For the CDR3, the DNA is TGTGCCACACGACAGGGGACGAACGGGGAGCTGTTTTTT. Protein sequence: CATRQGTNGELFF.

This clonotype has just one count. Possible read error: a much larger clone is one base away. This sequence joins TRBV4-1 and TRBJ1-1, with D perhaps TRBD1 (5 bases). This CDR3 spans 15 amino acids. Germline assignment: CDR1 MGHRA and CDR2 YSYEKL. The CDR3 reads CASSQVSGLNTDAFF. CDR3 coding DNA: TGCGCCAGCAGCCAAGTGTCAGGGTTGAACACTGACGCTTTCTTT.

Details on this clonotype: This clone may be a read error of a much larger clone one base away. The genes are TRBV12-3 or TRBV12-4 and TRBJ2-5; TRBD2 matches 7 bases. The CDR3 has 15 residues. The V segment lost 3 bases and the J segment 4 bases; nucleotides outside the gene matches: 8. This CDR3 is CASSLGGDGLETQYF. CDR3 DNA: TGTGCCAGCAGTTTGGGGGGGGACGGCTTAGAGACCCAGTACTTC.

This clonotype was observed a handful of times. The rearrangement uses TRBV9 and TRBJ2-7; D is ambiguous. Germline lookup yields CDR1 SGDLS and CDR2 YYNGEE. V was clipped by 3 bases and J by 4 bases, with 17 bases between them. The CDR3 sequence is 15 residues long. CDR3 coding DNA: TGTGCCAGCAGCGCATCGTTTGGCAGTCGGTACGAGCAGTACTTC. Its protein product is CASSASFGSRYEQYF.

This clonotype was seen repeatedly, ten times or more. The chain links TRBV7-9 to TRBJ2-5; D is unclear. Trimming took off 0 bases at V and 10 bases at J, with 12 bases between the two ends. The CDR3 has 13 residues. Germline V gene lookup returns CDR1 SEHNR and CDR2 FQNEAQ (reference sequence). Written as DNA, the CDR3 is TGTGCCAGCAGCTTAGCTCCCGGAAGAGACCAGTACTTC. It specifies CASSLAPGRDQYF.

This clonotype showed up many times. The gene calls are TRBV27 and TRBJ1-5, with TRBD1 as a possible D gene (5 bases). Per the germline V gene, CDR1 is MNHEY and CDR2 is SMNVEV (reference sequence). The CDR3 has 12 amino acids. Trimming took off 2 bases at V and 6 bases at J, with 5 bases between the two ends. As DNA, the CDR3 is TGTGCCAGCAGTTTAAGGGGTCAGCCCCAGCATTTT. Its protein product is CASSLRGQPQHF.

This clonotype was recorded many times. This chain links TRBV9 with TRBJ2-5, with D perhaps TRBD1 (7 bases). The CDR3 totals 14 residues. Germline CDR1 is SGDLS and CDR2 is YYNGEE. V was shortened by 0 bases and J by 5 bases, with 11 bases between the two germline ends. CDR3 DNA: TGTGCCAGCAGCGTAGGCAGGGGGGATGAGACCCAGTACTTC. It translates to CASSVGRGDETQYF.

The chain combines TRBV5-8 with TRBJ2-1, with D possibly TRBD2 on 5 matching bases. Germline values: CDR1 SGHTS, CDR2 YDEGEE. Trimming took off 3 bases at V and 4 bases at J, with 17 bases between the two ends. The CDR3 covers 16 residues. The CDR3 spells CASSSLAWSIYNEQFF. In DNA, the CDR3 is TGTGCCAGCAGCTCTTTAGCGTGGAGTATATACAATGAGCAGTTCTTC.

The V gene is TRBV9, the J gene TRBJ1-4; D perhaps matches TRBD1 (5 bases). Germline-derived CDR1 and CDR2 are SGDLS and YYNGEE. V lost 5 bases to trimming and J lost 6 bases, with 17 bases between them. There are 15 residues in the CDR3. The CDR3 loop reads CASSDDWGNDEKLFF. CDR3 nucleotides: TGTGCCAGCAGTGACGACTGGGGGAATGATGAAAAACTGTTTTTT.

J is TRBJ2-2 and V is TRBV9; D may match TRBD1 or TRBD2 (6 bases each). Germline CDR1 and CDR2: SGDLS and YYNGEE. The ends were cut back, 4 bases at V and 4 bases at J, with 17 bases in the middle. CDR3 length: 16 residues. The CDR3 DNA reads TGTGCCAGCAGCACAGCGGGCAGGGGAGGCACCGGGGAGCTGTTTTTT. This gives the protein CASSTAGRGGTGELFF.

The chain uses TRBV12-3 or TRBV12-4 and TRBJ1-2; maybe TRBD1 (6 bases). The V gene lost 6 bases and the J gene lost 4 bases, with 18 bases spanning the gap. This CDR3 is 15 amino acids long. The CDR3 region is CASSLLGQLSYGYTF. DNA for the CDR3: TGTGCCAGCAGCCTCCTAGGACAGCTCTCCTATGGCTACACCTTC.

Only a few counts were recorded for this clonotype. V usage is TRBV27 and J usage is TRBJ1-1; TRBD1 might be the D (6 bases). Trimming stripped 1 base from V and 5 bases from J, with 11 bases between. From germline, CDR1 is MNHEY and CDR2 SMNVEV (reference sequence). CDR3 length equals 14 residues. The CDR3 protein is CASSLLGGQTEAFF. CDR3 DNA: TGTGCCAGCAGTTTATTAGGGGGGCAAACTGAAGCTTTCTTT.

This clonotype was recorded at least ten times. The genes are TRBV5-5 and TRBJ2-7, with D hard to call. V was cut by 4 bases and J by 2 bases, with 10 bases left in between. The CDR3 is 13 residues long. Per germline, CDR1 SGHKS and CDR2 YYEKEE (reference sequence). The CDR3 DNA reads TGTGCCAGCAGCCCACCAGTAGCCTACGAGCAGTACTTC. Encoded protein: CASSPPVAYEQYF. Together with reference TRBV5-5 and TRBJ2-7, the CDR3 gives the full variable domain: DAGVTQSPTHLIKTRGQQVTLRCSPISGHKSVSWYQQVLGQGPQFIFQYYEKEERGRGNFPDRFSARQFPNYSSELNVNALLLGDSALYLCASSPPVAYEQYFGPGTRLTVT.

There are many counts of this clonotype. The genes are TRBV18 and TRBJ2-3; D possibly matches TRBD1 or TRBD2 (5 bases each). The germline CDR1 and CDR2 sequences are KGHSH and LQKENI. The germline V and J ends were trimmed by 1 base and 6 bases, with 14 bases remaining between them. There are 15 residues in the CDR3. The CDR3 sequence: CASSPRDEPVDTQYF. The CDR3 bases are TGTGCCAGCTCACCACGGGACGAACCCGTCGATACGCAGTATTTT.

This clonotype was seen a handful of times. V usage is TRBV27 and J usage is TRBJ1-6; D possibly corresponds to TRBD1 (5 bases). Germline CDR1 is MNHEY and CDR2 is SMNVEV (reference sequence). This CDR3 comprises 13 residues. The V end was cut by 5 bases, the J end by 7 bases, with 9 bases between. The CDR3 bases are TGTGCCAGCAGTCCGGGGGAAAATTCACCCCTCCACTTT. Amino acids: CASSPGENSPLHF.

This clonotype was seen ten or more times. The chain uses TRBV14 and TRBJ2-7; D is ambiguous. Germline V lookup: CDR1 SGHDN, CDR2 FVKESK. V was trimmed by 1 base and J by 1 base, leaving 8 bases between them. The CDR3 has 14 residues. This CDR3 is CASSQGRESYEQYF. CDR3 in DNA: TGTGCCAGCAGCCAAGGTCGAGAATCCTACGAGCAGTACTTC.

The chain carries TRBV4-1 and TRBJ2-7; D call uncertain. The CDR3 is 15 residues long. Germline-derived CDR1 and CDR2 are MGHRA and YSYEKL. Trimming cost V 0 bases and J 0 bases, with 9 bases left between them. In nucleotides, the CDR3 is TGCGCCAGCAGCCAAGAAGGGTTCAGCTCCTACGAGCAGTACTTC. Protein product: CASSQEGFSSYEQYF.